This TCR beta chain was identified in a study of vaccination and CD4 T cells after COVID-19. To note about this clonotype: The antigen remains undetermined.

Scientists ran DNA taken from cultured CD4+ T cells through the Oncomine TCR Beta short-read assay for sequencing. TCRdb reprocessed the PCR reads via MiXCR and lists one record per CDR3 protein. The data show approximately 26,000 distinct CDR3 sequences, with less than 50% seen just once and around 9.9% held by the top ten. As for treatment: approximately nine-day PBMC culture with coronavirus spike peptide pools or control peptides (ViraFEST assay). The CDR3 runs 14 residues. The germline V gene encodes CDR1 MNHEY and CDR2 SMNVEV (reference sequence). The germline V and J ends were trimmed by 0 bases and 2 bases, with 5 bases remaining between them.

The specimen was CD4+ T cells from blood, cultured in vitro. The chain recombines TRBV27 with TRBJ1-5, with unresolved D. The sequence was collected from a human donor who had recovered from COVID-19. The CDR3 nucleotides read TGTGCCAGCAGTTTATCGGGCGGCAATCAGCCCCAGCATTTT. It encodes CASSLSGGNQPQHF.